The 14 T cell receptor beta chains listed next were all sequenced from one sample in a study of T cells expressing NK-cell markers. From its re-call of the 5' RACE reads, TCRdb lists each CDR3 protein once, without DNA. Recorded for this sample: a few hundred thousand distinct CDR3 sequences. The sequenced material came from blood T cells: a sorted CD56 or NKG2C T cell subset, CD4+ or CD8+ T cells, or bulk PBMC T cells (not recorded which). Receptors originate from a man aged 18-69 years in good health.

The chain combines TRBV19 with TRBJ2-2. Germline V gene lookup returns CDR1 LNHDA and CDR2 SQIVND (reference sequence). This CDR3 region has 15 residues. CDR3 sequence: CASSTMAGYTGELFF.

This chain joins TRBV20-1 and TRBJ2-3; the TCRdb D gene call, TRBD2, has no DNA to confirm it. The CDR3 contains 15 residues. Germline values: CDR1 DFQATT, CDR2 SNEGSKA (reference sequence). CDR3 sequence: CSAARQLAGTDTQYF.

The V call is TRBV15, the J call TRBJ2-1; checking the TCRdb D call of TRBD1 is not possible without DNA. This CDR3 is 14 amino acids long. Germline CDR1 LNHNV, CDR2 YYDKDF (reference sequence). The CDR3 reads CATSRKGGTGEQFF.

The chain couples TRBV9 to TRBJ1-4; TCRdb proposes TRBD1, but this gene call is untestable without DNA. The V gene's germline CDR1 is SGDLS and CDR2 YYNGEE. The CDR3 contains 14 residues. The CDR3 sequence is CASSPNGAGEKLFF.

The chain couples TRBV20-1 to TRBJ2-2. There are 15 residues in the CDR3. Per the germline V gene, CDR1 is DFQATT and CDR2 is SNEGSKA (reference sequence). CDR3 region: CSARDLFGLGGELFF.

The V call is TRBV4-2, the J call TRBJ2-6; as DNA is missing, the TRBD2 call by TCRdb cannot be tested. Germline V CDR1 and CDR2: LGHNA, YNFKEQ. The CDR3 runs 17 residues. The CDR3 is CASSRQRAGSGANVLTF.

The chain is built from TRBV12-3 or TRBV12-4 and TRBJ1-6. The CDR3 is 15 residues long. The CDR3 region is CASADRSSYNSPLHF.

The V gene is TRBV7-2, the J gene TRBJ1-3; checking the TCRdb D call of TRBD1 is not possible without DNA. The CDR3 sequence is 14 residues long. Germline CDR1 is SGHTA and CDR2 is FQGNSA. The CDR3 spells CASSVGQGGNTIYF.

This chain joins TRBV4-2 and TRBJ2-1; TCRdb's D call of TRBD1 is untestable without DNA. This CDR3 spans 16 amino acids. Germline loops: CDR1 LGHNA, CDR2 YNFKEQ. CDR3 loop: CASSHSGQGGYNEQFF.

The chain has TRBV7-9 and TRBJ2-1; TCRdb's D gene call, TRBD2, goes unchecked for lack of DNA. Germline V gene lookup returns CDR1 SEHNR and CDR2 FQNEAQ (reference sequence). The CDR3 extends over 13 amino acids. Here the CDR3 reads CASSSGLDNEQFF.

V gene TRBV6-1 combines with J gene TRBJ2-2; the TCRdb call, TRBD1, lacks DNA for checking. The CDR3 consists of 14 residues. The germline gives CDR1 MNHNS, CDR2 SASEGT. The CDR3 here is CASTGVANTGELFF.

The gene calls are TRBV5-1 and TRBJ2-3. Germline lookup yields CDR1 SGHRS and CDR2 YFSETQ. The CDR3 totals 13 residues. This CDR3 reads CASSSDLLDTQYF.

The chain combines TRBV2 with TRBJ1-6; TCRdb lists TRBD1, though no DNA is available to test this call. The CDR3 covers 13 residues. CDR1 SNHLY and CDR2 FYNNEI come from the germline V gene. The CDR3 loop is CASRGDGNSPLHF.

The genes are TRBV20-1 and TRBJ2-1; checking the TCRdb D call of TRBD1 is not possible without DNA. The CDR3 is made up of 16 amino acids. Germline lookup yields CDR1 DFQATT and CDR2 SNEGSKA (reference sequence). CDR3 protein: CSARDSRQGRIDEQFF.